These 17 T cell receptor beta chains came from one sample sequenced in a study of technical replicates of blood from a few donors. Repertoires were generated with immunoSEQ multiplex PCR, while TCRdb's copy carries only in-frame clones and drops some. The data contain around 97,000 clones, around 96% of them singletons. The sample consisted of T cells isolated from PBMCs. The receptor set was obtained from a human donor in good health.

This rearrangement joins TRBV4-3 to TRBJ2-5; TRBD1 is a possible D gene (6 bases). CDR3 length: 15 amino acids. CDR1 is LGHNA and CDR2 is YSLEER in the germline V gene. Trimming took off 1 base at V and 5 bases at J, with 14 bases between the two ends. The CDR3 region is CASSQVAGVGETQYF. The CDR3 DNA reads TGCGCCAGCAGCCAAGTGGCAGGGGTCGGGGAGACCCAGTACTTC.

This chain links TRBV5-1 with TRBJ2-2; 11 nucleotides line up with TRBD2. The V and J ends lost 4 bases and 6 bases, in that order; junction bases with no gene match: 8. Germline CDR1 reads SGHRS; CDR2 reads YFSETQ. This CDR3 is 16 amino acids long. The DNA of the CDR3 is TGCGCCAGCAGCCCTTTTAGCGGGAGGGCCGCCGGGGAGCTGTTTTTT. Translating gives CASSPFSGRAAGELFF.

J is TRBJ1-1 and V is TRBV29-1; tentative D call: TRBD1 (5 bases). This CDR3 spans 11 amino acids. Trimming shortened V by 5 bases and J by 6 bases, and 10 bases separated the two germline ends. Germline V gene sequence: CDR1 SQVTM, CDR2 ANQGSEA. CDR3 loop: CSVSGSSEAFF. The CDR3 DNA reads as TGCAGCGTTTCAGGGTCTTCTGAAGCTTTCTTT.

The V and J genes are TRBV6-1 and TRBJ1-2, with D perhaps TRBD1 (5 bases). This CDR3 contains 16 residues. Trimming removed 1 base from V and 2 bases from J, with 14 bases in between. Germline values: CDR1 MNHNS, CDR2 SASEGT. This chain's CDR3 is CASSEVGQPRNYGYTF. CDR3 bases: TGTGCCAGCAGTGAAGTCGGACAACCAAGGAACTATGGCTACACCTTC.

The chain recombines TRBV7-3 with TRBJ2-7; 8 nucleotides agree with TRBD1. The CDR3 is made up of 15 amino acids. CDR1 SGHTA and CDR2 FQGTGA come from the germline V gene. With V trimmed by 2 bases and J by 2 bases, 5 bases remained unmatched. DNA of the CDR3: TGTGCCAGCAGCTTAGCCGGGACAGGAGCCTACGAGCAGTACTTC. This gives the protein CASSLAGTGAYEQYF.

The chain combines TRBV6-6 with TRBJ1-1; a weak D match, TRBD1 (5 bases). Germline CDR1 is MNHNY and CDR2 is SVGAGI (reference sequence). The CDR3 loop spans 14 amino acids. V lost 0 bases and J lost 4, with 9 bases in between. CDR3 residues: CASSYSFQGTEAFF. The CDR3, as DNA: TGTGCCAGCAGTTACTCGTTCCAGGGCACTGAAGCTTTCTTT.

The V and J genes are TRBV29-1 and TRBJ2-7; D might be TRBD1 (6 bases). The germline gives CDR1 SQVTM, CDR2 ANQGSEA. Trimming removed 3 bases at V and 3 bases at J, with 6 bases between. This CDR3 has 11 residues. CDR3 nucleotides: TGCAGCGTTGAGGACAGCTACGAGCAGTACTTC. Translation: CSVEDSYEQYF.

This chain uses TRBV28 with TRBJ1-2; D is possibly TRBD1 (5 bases). With 2 bases removed from V and 4 bases from J, the gap between germline ends came to 20 bases. Germline loops: CDR1 MDHEN, CDR2 SYDVKM. CDR3 length: 17 residues. The CDR3 sequence is CASSLLRAPDSFYGYTF. The CDR3 DNA reads TGTGCCAGCAGTTTACTCAGGGCGCCCGATTCTTTCTATGGCTACACCTTC.

This clone was picked up one time. V and J are TRBV6-5 and TRBJ2-2; no clear D gene. CDR1 is MNHEY and CDR2 is SVGAGI in the germline V gene. The ends were cut back, 7 bases at V and 1 base at J, with 7 bases in the middle. The CDR3 covers 13 residues. CDR3 coding DNA: TGTGCCAGCAAGCACAGGAACACCGGGGAGCTGTTTTTT. Protein sequence: CASKHRNTGELFF.

The chain joins TRBV5-1 to TRBJ2-7; D remains ambiguous. The CDR3 has 15 amino acids. The V end lost 0 bases, the J end lost 0 bases, and 10 bases lay between the germline ends. The germline CDR1 and CDR2 sequences are SGHRS and YFSETQ. CDR3 amino acids: CASSLEQYISYEQYF. The CDR3 coding sequence is TGCGCCAGCAGCTTGGAACAGTATATCTCCTACGAGCAGTACTTC.

This sequence joins TRBV10-1 and TRBJ2-7; 7 nucleotides agree with TRBD1. The CDR3 has 15 amino acids. With 3 bases clipped from V and 3 bases from J, the junction kept 8 bases outside the gene matches. Germline CDR1 is WNHNN and CDR2 is SYGVQD (reference sequence). The CDR3 here is CASSDRQGEGYEQYF. CDR3 DNA sequence: TGCGCCAGCAGTGACCGACAGGGAGAAGGCTACGAGCAGTACTTC.

The genes are TRBV19 and TRBJ2-3; D possibly corresponds to TRBD2 (5 bases). V lost 1 base, J lost 4 bases, and 9 bases lay in between. The CDR3 is 14 amino acids. Germline V gene data show CDR1 as LNHDA and CDR2 as SQIVND (reference sequence). The CDR3 region has the DNA TGTGCCAGTAGTATAGGGGAGTGGGCAGATACGCAGTATTTT. It yields the protein CASSIGEWADTQYF.

The chain has TRBV9 and TRBJ2-7, with TRBD1 as a possible D gene (6 bases). CDR1 and CDR2 from the germline V gene are SGDLS and YYNGEE. V gave up 3 bases and J gave up 3 bases, with 16 bases separating them. This CDR3 is 15 amino acids long. The DNA for the CDR3 is TGTGCCAGCAGCGCAGGTCCGGGACACTTCTACGAGCAGTACTTC. Its translation: CASSAGPGHFYEQYF.

This chain links TRBV6-5 with TRBJ1-1, with D possibly being TRBD1 (6 bases). V was pared by 6 bases and J by 2 bases, with 13 bases between. The CDR3 is 14 residues long. The V gene's germline CDR1 is MNHEY and CDR2 SVGAGI. The CDR3 DNA is TGTGCCAGCAGGGAGCAGGGGATCAACACTGAAGCTTTCTTT. Encoded protein: CASREQGINTEAFF.

The chain uses TRBV29-1 and TRBJ1-1, with TRBD1 as a possible D gene (6 bases). Germline V gene sequence: CDR1 SQVTM, CDR2 ANQGSEA. V was clipped by 8 bases and J by 1 base, with 8 bases between them. CDR3 length equals 11 residues. The CDR3 region is CSLGGNTEAFF. In nucleotides, the CDR3 is TGCAGCCTAGGGGGGAACACTGAAGCTTTCTTT.

This sequence joins TRBV7-3 and TRBJ2-7, with 9 bases matching TRBD1. The CDR3 covers 15 residues. CDR1 is SGHTA and CDR2 is FQGTGA in the germline V gene. V lost 1 base, J lost 6 bases, and 7 bases stayed unmatched. CDR3 in amino acids: CASSLIGTGMVEQYF. The CDR3 bases are TGTGCCAGCAGCTTAATTGGGACAGGGATGGTCGAGCAGTACTTC.

The chain recombines TRBV9 with TRBJ2-7, with TRBD1 matching over 9 bases. The CDR3 runs 15 residues. Germline CDR1 reads SGDLS; CDR2 reads YYNGEE. V shed 0 bases, J shed 5 bases, and the junction held 6 bases outside the gene matches. CDR3 in amino acids: CASSVGGQGSHEQYF. CDR3 DNA: TGTGCCAGCAGCGTAGGGGGACAGGGTTCCCACGAGCAGTACTTC.